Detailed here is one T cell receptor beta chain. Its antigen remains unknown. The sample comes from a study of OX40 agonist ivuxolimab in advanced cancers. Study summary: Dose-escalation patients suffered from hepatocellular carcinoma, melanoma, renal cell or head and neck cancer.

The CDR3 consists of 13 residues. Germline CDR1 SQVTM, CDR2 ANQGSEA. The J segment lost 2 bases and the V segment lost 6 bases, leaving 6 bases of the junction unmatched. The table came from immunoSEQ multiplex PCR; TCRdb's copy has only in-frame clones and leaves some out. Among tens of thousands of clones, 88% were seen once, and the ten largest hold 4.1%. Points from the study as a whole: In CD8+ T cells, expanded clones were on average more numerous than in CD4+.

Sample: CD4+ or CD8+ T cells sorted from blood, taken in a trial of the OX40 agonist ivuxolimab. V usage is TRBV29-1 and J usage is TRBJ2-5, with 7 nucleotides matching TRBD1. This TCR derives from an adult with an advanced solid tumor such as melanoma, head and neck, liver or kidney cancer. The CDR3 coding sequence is TGCAGCGTGGCCCGACAGGGACAAGAGACCCAGTACTTC. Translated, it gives CSVARQGQETQYF.